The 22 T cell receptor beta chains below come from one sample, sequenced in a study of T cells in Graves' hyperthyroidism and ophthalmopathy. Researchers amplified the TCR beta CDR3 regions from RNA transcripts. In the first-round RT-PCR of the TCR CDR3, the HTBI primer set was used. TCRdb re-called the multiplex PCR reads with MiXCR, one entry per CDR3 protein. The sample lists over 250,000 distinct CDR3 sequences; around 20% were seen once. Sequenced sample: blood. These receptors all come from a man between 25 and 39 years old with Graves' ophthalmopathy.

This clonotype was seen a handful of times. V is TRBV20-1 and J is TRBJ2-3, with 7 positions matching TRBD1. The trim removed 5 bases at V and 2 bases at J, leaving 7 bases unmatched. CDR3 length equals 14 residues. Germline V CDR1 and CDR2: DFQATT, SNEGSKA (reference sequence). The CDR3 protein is CSAVTGFDTDTQYF. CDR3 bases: TGCAGTGCTGTGACAGGGTTCGACACAGATACGCAGTATTTT.

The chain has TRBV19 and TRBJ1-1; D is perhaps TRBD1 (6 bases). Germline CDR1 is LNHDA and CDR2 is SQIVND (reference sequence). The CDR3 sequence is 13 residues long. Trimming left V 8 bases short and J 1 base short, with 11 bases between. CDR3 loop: CASSDRRNTEAFF. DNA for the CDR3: TGTGCCAGTTCCGACAGGAGGAACACTGAAGCTTTCTTT.

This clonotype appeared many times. The CDR3 here is CSARDLRTGAGLGSLRYEQYF. The CDR3 DNA reads as TGCAGTGCTAGAGATCTAAGGACGGGTGCGGGACTTGGGTCCCTGCGCTACGAGCAGTACTTC. The rearrangement joins TRBV20-1 to TRBJ2-7; tentative D call: TRBD2 (6 bases). CDR3 length: 21 amino acids. The V end lost 0 bases, the J end lost 3 bases, and 33 bases lay between the germline ends. Per the germline V gene, CDR1 is DFQATT and CDR2 is SNEGSKA (reference sequence).

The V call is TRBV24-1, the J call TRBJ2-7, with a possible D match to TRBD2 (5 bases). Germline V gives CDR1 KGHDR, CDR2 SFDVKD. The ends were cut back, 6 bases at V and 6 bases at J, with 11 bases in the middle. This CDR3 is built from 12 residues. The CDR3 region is CATSITGTEQYF. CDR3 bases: TGTGCCACCAGTATAACGGGAACCGAGCAGTACTTC.

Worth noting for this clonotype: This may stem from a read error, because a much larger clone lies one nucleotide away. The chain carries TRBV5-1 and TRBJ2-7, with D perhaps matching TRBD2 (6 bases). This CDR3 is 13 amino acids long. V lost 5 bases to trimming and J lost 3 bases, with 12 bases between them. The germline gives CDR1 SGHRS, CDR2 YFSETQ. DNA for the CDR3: TGCGCCAGCAGTGGGGGAGGCAGCTACGAGCAGTACTTC. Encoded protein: CASSGGGSYEQYF.

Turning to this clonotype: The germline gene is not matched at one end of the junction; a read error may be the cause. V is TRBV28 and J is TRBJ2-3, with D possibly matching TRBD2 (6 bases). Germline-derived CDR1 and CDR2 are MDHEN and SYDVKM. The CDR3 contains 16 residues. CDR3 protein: CASSSPGTPFTDAQYF. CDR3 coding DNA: TGTGCCAGCAGTTCCCCCGGGACTCCCTTCACAGATGCGCAGTATTTT. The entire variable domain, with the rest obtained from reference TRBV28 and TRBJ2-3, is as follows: DVKVTQSSRYLVKRTGEKVFLECVQDMDHENMFWYRQDPGLGLRLIYFSYDVKMKEKGDIPEGYSVSREKKERFSLILESASTNQTSMYLCASSSPGTPFTDAQYFGPGTRLTVL.

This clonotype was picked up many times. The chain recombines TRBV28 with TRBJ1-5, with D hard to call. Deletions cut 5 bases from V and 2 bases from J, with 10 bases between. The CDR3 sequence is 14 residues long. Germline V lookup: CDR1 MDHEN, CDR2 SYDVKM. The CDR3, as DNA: TGTGCCAGCAGTCTGTTTAATCGCAATCAGCCCCAGCATTTT. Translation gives CASSLFNRNQPQHF.

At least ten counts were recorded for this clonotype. CDR3 sequence (DNA): TGCGCCAGCAGCCAAGATGGAGGGGGCAGCCAGCCCCAGCATTTT. Translation gives CASSQDGGGSQPQHF. J is TRBJ1-5 and V is TRBV4-1; TRBD1 matches at 7 bases. CDR3 length equals 15 residues. Germline lookup yields CDR1 MGHRA and CDR2 YSYEKL. The junction had 6 bases not matched to a gene; V was cut back by 0 bases and J by 7 bases.

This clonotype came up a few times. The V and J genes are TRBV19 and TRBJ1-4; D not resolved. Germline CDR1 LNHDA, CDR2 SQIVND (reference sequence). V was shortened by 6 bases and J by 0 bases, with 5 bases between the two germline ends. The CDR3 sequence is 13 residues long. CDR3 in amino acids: CASSTTTNEKLFF. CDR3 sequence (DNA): TGTGCCAGTAGCACGACAACTAATGAAAAACTGTTTTTT.

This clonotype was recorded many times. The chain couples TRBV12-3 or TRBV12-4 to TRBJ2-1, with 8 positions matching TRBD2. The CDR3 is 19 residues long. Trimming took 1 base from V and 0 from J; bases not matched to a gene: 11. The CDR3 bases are TGTGCCAGCAGTTTAGAGGGACTAGAGAAGGTGAGCTCCTACAATGAGCAGTTCTTC. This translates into CASSLEGLEKVSSYNEQFF.

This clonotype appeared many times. The CDR3 region is CASRPRVWGVLPDTQYF. The CDR3 region has the DNA TGTGCCAGCAGGCCCAGGGTATGGGGAGTTCTCCCAGATACGCAGTATTTT. This chain joins TRBV7-2 and TRBJ2-3; either TRBD1 or TRBD2 may fit D (5 bases each). CDR1 is SGHTA, CDR2 FQGNSA, per germline. This CDR3 comprises 17 residues. Trimming left V 6 bases short and J 4 bases short, with 23 bases between.

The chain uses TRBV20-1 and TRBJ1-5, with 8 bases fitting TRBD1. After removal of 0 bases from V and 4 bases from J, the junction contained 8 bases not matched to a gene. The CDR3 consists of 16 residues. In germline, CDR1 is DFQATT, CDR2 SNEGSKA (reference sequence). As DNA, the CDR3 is TGCAGTGCTAGAGACTTCACCAGGGGGCGTAATCAGCCCCAGCATTTT. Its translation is CSARDFTRGRNQPQHF.

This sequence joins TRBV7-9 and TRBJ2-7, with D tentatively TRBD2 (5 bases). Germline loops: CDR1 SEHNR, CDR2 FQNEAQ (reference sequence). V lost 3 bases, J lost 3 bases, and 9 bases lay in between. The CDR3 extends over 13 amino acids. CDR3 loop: CASSLGVGYEQYF. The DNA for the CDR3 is TGTGCCAGCAGCTTGGGAGTGGGCTACGAGCAGTACTTC. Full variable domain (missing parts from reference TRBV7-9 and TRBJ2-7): DTGVSQNPRHKITKRGQNVTFRCDPISEHNRLYWYRQTLGQGPEFLTYFQNEAQLEKSRLLSDRFSAERPKGSFSTLEIQRTEQGDSAMYLCASSLGVGYEQYFGPGTRLTVT.

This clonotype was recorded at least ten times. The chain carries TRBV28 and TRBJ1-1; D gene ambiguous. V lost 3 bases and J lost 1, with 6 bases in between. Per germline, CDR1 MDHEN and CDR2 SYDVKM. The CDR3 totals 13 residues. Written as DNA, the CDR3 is TGTGCCAGCAGTTTCCGGGGGAACACTGAAGCTTTCTTT. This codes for CASSFRGNTEAFF.

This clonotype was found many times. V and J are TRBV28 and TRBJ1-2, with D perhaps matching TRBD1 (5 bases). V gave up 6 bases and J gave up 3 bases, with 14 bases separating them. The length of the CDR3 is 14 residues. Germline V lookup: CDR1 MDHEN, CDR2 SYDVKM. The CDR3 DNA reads TGTGCCAGCAGGACGGGGGGTGGCCACTATGGCTACACCTTC. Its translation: CASRTGGGHYGYTF.

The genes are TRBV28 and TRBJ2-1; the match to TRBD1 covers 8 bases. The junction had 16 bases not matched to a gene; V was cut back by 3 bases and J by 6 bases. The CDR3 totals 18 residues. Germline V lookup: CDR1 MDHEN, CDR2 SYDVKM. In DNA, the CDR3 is TGTGCCAGCAGTTTCCTTCCGGCTGCCAGGGGGCAAGGCAATGAGCAGTTCTTC. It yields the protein CASSFLPAARGQGNEQFF.

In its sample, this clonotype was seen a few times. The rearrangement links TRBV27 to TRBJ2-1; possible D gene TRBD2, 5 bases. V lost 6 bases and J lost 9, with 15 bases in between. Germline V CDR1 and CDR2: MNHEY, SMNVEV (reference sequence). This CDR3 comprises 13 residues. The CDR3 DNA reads TGTGCCAGCAGCGAGGGTAGGGTTTCTGAGCAGTTCTTC. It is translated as CASSEGRVSEQFF.

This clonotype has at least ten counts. CDR3 sequence (DNA): TGCAGTGCTAGAGATCAGGGCGAAGGCAATCAGCCCCAGCATTTT. It specifies CSARDQGEGNQPQHF. This chain uses TRBV20-1 with TRBJ1-5; maybe TRBD1 (5 bases). CDR1 and CDR2 from the germline V gene are DFQATT and SNEGSKA (reference sequence). The germline V and J ends were trimmed by 0 bases and 2 bases, with 11 bases remaining between them. CDR3 size: 15 residues.

CDR3 in amino acids: CAISGTSGGLNEQFF. CDR3 sequence (DNA): TGTGCCATCAGCGGGACTAGCGGGGGCCTCAATGAGCAGTTCTTC. The chain couples TRBV10-3 to TRBJ2-1, with TRBD2 identical over 14 bases. V lost 6 bases and J lost 6; bases outside the gene matches: 4. The CDR3 length is 15 residues. Germline loops: CDR1 ENHRY, CDR2 SYGVKD.

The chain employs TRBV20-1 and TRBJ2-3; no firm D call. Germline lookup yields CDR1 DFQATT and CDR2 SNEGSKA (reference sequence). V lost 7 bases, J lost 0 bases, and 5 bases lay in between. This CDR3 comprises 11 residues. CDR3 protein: CSGRSTDTQYF. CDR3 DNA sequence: TGCAGTGGAAGGAGCACAGATACGCAGTATTTT.

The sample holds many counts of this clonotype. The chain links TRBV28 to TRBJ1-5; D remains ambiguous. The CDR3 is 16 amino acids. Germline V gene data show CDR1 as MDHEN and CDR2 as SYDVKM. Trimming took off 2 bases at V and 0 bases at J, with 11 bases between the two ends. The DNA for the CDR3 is TGTGCCAGCAGTTTAGGTACACGCAATAGCAATCAGCCCCAGCATTTT. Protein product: CASSLGTRNSNQPQHF.

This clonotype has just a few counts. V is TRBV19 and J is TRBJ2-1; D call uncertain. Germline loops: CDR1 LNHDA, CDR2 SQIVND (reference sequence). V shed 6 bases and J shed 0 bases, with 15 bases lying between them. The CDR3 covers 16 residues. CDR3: CASRERATNSYNEQFF. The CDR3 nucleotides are TGTGCCAGTAGGGAAAGGGCGACCAACTCCTACAATGAGCAGTTCTTC.